This is a list of T cell receptor beta chains from one sample in a study of T cells in narcolepsy. The assay was immunoSEQ multiplex PCR, and TCRdb's table has in-frame clones only and misses some. The data show nearly 35,000 clones, with around 80% seen just once and approximately 0.99% held by the top ten. What was sequenced was memory (CD45RA-) CD4+ T cells from blood. These receptors were taken from a human donor in good health. Both conserved end residues are part of each CDR3. The order of the fields is V gene, clone size, D gene, J gene, CDR3 protein, CDR3 DNA. A D gene is named only where the DNA matches it firmly. The size entry is marked missing in some rows and otherwise reads once, few, many or a size class.

>TRBV12-5|NA|TRBD2|TRBJ2-7
CASGPRGGAYEQYF
TGTGCTAGTGGCCCGCGGGGGGGGGCCTACGAGCAGTACTTC
>TRBV2|NA|NA|TRBJ2-7
CASSERQVYEQYF
TGTGCCAGCAGTGAGAGACAGGTCTACGAGCAGTACTTC
>TRBV28|NA|TRBD2|TRBJ2-1
CASSPGTSGKYNEQFF
TGTGCCAGCAGTCCGGGGACTAGCGGGAAATACAATGAGCAGTTCTTC
>TRBV25-1|NA|NA|TRBJ1-5
CASQDSLGQPQHF
TGTGCCAGCCAGGACTCGTTGGGTCAGCCCCAGCATTTT
>TRBV4-2|NA|TRBD2|TRBJ2-7
CASSQAGLAGDWDYEQYF
TGTGCCAGCAGCCAAGCCGGACTAGCGGGAGATTGGGATTACGAGCAGTACTTC
>TRBV7-6|NA|NA|TRBJ1-1
CASSLVGGRNTEAFF
TGTGCCAGCAGCTTAGTTGGGGGGAGGAACACTGAAGCTTTCTTT
>TRBV7-9|NA|NA|TRBJ2-3
CASSPTGTEIDTQYF
TGTGCCAGCAGCCCTACAGGGACGGAGATTGATACGCAGTATTTT
>TRBV7-2|NA|NA|TRBJ2-3
CASSLGTRVDTQYF
TGTGCCAGCAGCTTAGGGACAAGGGTAGATACGCAGTATTTT
>TRBV28|NA|NA|TRBJ2-7
CASSLGRYEQYF
TGTGCCAGCAGTTTAGGGCGTTACGAGCAGTACTTC
>TRBV6-4|few|NA|TRBJ2-2
CASSDRNTGELFF
TGTGCCAGCAGTGACAGGAACACCGGGGAGCTGTTTTTT
>TRBV7-9|NA|TRBD1|TRBJ1-4
CASSLSGQGNEKLFF
TGTGCCAGCAGCTTATCCGGACAGGGAAATGAAAAACTGTTTTTT
>TRBV7-9|NA|NA|TRBJ1-2
CASSLSGLPQGYGYTF
TGTGCCAGCAGCTTATCCGGCCTTCCACAGGGCTATGGCTACACCTTC
>TRBV6-6|NA|NA|TRBJ2-1
CASSLPSPEQFF
TGTGCCAGCAGTCTACCTAGCCCCGAGCAGTTCTTC
>TRBV5-1|NA|TRBD2|TRBJ2-4
CASSWTSGGAESHIQYF
TGCGCCAGCAGCTGGACTAGCGGGGGGGCCGAGAGCCACATTCAGTACTTC